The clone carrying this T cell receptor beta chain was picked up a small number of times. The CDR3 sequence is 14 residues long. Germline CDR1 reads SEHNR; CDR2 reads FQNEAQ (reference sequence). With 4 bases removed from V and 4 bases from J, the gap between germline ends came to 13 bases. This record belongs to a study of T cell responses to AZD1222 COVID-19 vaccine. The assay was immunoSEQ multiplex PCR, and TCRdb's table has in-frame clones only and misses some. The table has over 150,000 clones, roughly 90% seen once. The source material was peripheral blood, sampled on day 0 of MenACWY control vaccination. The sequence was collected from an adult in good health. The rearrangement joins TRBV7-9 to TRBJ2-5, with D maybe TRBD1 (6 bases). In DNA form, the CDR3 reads TGTGCCAGCAGCTCTATCAGGGGTGGAGAGACCCAGTACTTC. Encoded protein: CASSSIRGGETQYF.